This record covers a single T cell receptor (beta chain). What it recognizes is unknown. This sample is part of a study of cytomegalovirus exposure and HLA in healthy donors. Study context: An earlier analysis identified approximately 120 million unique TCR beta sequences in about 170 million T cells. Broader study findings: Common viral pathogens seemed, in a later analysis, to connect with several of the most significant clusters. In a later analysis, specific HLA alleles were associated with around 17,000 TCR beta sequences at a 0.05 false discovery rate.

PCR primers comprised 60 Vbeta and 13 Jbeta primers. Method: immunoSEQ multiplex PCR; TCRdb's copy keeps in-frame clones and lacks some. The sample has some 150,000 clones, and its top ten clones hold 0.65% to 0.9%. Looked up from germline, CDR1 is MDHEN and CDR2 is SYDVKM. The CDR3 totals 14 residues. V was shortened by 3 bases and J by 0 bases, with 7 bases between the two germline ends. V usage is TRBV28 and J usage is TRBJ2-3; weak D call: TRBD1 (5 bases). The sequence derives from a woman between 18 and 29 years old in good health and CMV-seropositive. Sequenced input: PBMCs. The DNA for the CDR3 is TGTGCCAGCAGTTTTCAGGGTAGCACAGATACGCAGTATTTT. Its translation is CASSFQGSTDTQYF.